This TCR beta chain was profiled in a study of T-cell memory formation after mild COVID-19. Study as a whole: Largely, the TCR clusters proved donor specific. Study-wide findings and caveats: Later expanders leaned toward CD4+, whereas clones contracting from day 15 to 85 were balanced CD4/CD8. Pre-infection memory contained some responding clones, which suggested that cross-reactive memory had joined.

This clonotype was seen a handful of times. Its antigen is unknown. TCRdb re-called the 5' RACE reads through MiXCR, storing one row per CDR3 protein. The sample lists hundreds of thousands of distinct CDR3 sequences, 17% occurring once. This CDR3 has 11 amino acids. Germline V gene sequence: CDR1 MNHGY, CDR2 SAAAGT. Trimming stripped 2 bases from V and 4 bases from J, with 0 bases between. The source of this sequence is an adult woman who had mild COVID-19 (a few samples of this study predate the infection). Cell type and time point are not known. Sequencing was carried out using PBMCs or a T cell subset sorted from them (not recorded which). The V call is TRBV6-8, the J call TRBJ1-5; D call uncertain. The CDR3 DNA reads TGTGCCAGCAGTTACAATCAGCCCCAGCATTTT. Protein: CASSYNQPQHF.